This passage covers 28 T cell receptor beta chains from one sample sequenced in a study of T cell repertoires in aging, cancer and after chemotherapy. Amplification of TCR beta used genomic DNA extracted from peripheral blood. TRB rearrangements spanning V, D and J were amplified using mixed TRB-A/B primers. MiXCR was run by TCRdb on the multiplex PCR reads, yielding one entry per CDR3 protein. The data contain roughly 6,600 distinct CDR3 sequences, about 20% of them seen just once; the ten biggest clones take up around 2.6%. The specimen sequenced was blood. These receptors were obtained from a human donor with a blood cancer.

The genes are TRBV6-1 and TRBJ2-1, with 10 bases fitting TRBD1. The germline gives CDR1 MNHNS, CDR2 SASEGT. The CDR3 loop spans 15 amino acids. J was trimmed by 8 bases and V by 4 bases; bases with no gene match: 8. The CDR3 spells CASSGPGQGSHEQFF. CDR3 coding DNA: TGTGCCAGCAGTGGGCCGGGACAGGGGAGCCATGAGCAGTTCTTC.

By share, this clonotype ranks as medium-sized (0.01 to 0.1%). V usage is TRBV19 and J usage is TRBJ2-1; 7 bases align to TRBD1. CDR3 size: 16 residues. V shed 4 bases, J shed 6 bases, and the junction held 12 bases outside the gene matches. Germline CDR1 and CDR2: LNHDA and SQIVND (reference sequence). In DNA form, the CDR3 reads TGTGCCAGTAGTACGAGGGGGCTCCTCCCAGGCAATGAGCAGTTCTTC. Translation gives CASSTRGLLPGNEQFF.

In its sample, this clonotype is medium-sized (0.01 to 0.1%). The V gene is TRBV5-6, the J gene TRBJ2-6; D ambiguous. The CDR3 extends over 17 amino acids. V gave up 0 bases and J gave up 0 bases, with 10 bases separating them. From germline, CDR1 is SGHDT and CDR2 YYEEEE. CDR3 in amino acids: CASSLVGVRSGANVLTF. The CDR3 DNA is TGTGCCAGCAGCTTGGTGGGTGTTCGCTCTGGGGCCAACGTCCTGACTTTC.

CDR3: CASVERRIDEAFF. CDR3 nucleotide sequence: TGTGCCAGTGTGGAAAGGCGAATTGATGAAGCTTTCTTT. This chain links TRBV19 with TRBJ1-1; D not resolved. CDR3 length: 13 amino acids. The V gene's germline CDR1 is LNHDA and CDR2 SQIVND (reference sequence). Trimming left V 8 bases short and J 7 bases short, with 17 bases between.

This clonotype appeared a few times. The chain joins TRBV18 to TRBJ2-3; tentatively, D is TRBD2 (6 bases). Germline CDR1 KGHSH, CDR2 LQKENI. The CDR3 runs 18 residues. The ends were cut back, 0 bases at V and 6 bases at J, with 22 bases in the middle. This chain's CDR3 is CASSPPTDTSLAADTQYF. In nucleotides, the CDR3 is TGTGCCAGCTCACCACCGACGGATACTAGCCTCGCAGCGGATACGCAGTATTTT.

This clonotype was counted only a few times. DNA for the CDR3: TGTGCCAGCAGCTCTACGGGACAGATTATCGACGTTTACTCCTACGAGCAGTACTTC. Its translation: CASSSTGQIIDVYSYEQYF. The gene calls are TRBV12-3 or TRBV12-4 and TRBJ2-7; 7 nucleotides align to TRBD1. V gave up 6 bases and J gave up 0 bases; unmatched junction bases: 20. This CDR3 spans 19 amino acids.

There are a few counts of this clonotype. DNA for the CDR3: TGTGCCATCAGGGGCAGCGGGGGCACTGAAGCTTTCTTT. Its translation: CAIRGSGGTEAFF. This chain joins TRBV10-3 and TRBJ1-1; the D gene is possibly TRBD1 (5 bases). Germline loops: CDR1 ENHRY, CDR2 SYGVKD. The length of the CDR3 is 13 residues. The ends were cut back, 6 bases at V and 4 bases at J, with 12 bases in the middle.

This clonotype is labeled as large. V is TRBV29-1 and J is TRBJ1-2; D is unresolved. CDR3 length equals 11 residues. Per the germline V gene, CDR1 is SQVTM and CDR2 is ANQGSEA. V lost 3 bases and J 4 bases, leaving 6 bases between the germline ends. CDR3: CSVDGTYGYTF. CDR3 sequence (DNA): TGCAGCGTTGACGGAACCTATGGCTACACCTTC.

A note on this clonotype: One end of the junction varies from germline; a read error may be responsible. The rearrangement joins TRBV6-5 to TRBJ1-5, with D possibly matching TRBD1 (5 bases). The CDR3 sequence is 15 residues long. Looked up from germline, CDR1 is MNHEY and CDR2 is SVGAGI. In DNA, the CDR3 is TGTGCCAGCACACTCTCGGGGGTTGGCAATCAGCACCAGCATTTT. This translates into CASTLSGVGNQHQHF.

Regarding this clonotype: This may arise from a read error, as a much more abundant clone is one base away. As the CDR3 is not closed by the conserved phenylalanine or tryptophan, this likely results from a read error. CDR3 region: CASSLLAGDEQYL. As DNA, the CDR3 is TGTGCCAGCAGTTTACTAGCGGGCGACGAGCAGTACCTC. This chain connects TRBV6-5 to TRBJ2-7, with 9 bases matching TRBD2. Losses at the gene ends were 4 bases for V and 5 bases for J; bases not matched to a gene: 3. The CDR3 loop spans 13 amino acids. CDR1 and CDR2 from the germline V gene are MNHEY and SVGAGI.

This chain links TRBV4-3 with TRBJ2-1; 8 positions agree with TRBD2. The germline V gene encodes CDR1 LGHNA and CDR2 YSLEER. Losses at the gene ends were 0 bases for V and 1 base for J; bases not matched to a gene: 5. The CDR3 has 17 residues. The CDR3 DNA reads TGCGCCAGCAGCCAAGAACCGGGAGGGTTGTCCTACAATGAGCAGTTCTTC. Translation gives CASSQEPGGLSYNEQFF.

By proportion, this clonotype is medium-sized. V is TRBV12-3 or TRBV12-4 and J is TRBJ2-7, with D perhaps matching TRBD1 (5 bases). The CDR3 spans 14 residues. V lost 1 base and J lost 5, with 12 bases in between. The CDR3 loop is CASSLVGVLDEQYF. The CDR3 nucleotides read TGTGCCAGCAGTTTAGTAGGGGTTTTGGACGAGCAGTACTTC.

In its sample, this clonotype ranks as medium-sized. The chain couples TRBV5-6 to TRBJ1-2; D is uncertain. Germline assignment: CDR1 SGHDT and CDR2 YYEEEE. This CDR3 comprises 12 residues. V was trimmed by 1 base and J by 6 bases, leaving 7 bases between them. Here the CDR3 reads CASSLNRHGYTF. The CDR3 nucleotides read TGTGCCAGCAGCTTGAATAGGCATGGCTACACCTTC.

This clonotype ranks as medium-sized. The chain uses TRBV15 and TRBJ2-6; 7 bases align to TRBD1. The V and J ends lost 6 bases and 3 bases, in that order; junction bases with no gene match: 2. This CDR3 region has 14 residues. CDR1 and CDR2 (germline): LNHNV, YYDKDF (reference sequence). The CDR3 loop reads CATRDRVGANVLTF. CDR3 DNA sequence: TGTGCCACCAGAGACAGGGTTGGGGCCAACGTCCTGACTTTC.

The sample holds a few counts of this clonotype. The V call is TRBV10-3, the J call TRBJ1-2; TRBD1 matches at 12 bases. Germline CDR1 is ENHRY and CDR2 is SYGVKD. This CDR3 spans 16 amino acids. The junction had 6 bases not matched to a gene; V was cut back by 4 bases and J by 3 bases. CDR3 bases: TGTGCCATCAGTGGGGGGGACAGGGGGCTTCACTATGGCTACACCTTC. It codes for CAISGGDRGLHYGYTF.

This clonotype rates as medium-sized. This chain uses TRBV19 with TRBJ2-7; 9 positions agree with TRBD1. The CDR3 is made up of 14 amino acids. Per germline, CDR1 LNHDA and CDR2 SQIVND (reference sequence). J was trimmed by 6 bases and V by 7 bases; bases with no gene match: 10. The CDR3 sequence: CASTPGTGSPEQYF. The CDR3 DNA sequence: TGTGCCAGTACCCCCGGGACAGGGTCCCCCGAGCAGTACTTC.

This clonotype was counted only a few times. CDR3 in amino acids: CASRVSNEQFF. DNA of the CDR3: TGCGCCAGCAGGGTGAGCAATGAGCAGTTCTTC. The chain couples TRBV5-1 to TRBJ2-1; D gene ambiguous. Looked up from germline, CDR1 is SGHRS and CDR2 is YFSETQ. The length of the CDR3 is 11 residues. V shed 5 bases and J shed 6 bases, with 6 bases lying between them.

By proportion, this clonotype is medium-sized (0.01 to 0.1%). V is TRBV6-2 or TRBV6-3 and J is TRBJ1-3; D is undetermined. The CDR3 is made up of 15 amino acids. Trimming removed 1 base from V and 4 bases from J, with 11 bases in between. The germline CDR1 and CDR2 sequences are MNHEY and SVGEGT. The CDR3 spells CASSYLGKGGNTIYF. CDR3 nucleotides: TGTGCCAGCAGTTACTTGGGGAAGGGAGGAAACACCATATATTTT.

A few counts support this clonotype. CDR3 residues: CASSYSWQRYEQYF. The CDR3 nucleotides read TGTGCCAGCAGTTACTCGTGGCAGCGCTACGAGCAGTACTTC. The chain joins TRBV6-5 to TRBJ2-7; no firm D call. Germline V gene lookup returns CDR1 MNHEY and CDR2 SVGAGI. Trimming pared 0 bases from V and 3 bases from J, leaving 9 bases between. This CDR3 has 14 residues.

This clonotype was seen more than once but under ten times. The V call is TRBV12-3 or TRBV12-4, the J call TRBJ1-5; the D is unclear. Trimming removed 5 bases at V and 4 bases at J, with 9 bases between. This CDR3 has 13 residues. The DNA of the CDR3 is TGTGCCAGCAGTAGGACGGTTAATCAGCCCCAGCATTTT. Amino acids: CASSRTVNQPQHF.

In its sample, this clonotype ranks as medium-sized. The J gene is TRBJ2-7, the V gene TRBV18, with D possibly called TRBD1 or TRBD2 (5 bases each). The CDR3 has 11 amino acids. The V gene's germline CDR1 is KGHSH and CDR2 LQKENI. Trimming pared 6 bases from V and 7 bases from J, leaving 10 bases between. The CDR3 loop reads CASSSREEQYF. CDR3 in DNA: TGTGCCAGCTCTTCCAGGGAGGAGCAGTACTTC.

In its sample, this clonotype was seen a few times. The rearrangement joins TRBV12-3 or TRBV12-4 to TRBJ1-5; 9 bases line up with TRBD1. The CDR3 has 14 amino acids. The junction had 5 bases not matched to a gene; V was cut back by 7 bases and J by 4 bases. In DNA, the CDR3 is TGTGCCAGCACCGGGACAGGGAGTAATCAGCCCCAGCATTTT. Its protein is CASTGTGSNQPQHF.

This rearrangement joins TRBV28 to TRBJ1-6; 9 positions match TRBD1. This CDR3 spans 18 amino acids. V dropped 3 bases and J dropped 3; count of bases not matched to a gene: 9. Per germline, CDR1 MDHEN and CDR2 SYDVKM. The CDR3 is CASSFDGQGPFYNSPLHF. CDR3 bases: TGTGCCAGCAGTTTCGACGGACAGGGGCCTTTCTATAATTCACCCCTCCACTTT.

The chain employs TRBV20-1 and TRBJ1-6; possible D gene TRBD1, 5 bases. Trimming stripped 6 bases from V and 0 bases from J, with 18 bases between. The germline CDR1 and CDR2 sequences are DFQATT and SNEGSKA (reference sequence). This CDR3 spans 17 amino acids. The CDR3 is CSATGGEGSSYNSPLHF. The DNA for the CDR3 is TGCAGTGCCACCGGCGGGGAGGGGAGCTCCTATAATTCACCCCTCCACTTT.

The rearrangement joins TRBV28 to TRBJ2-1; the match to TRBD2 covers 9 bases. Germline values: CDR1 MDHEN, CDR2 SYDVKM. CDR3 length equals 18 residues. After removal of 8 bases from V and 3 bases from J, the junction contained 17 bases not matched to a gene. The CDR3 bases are TGTGCCAGCGGCACACCAACATTTAGCGGGAGAGGCTACAATGAGCAGTTCTTC. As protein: CASGTPTFSGRGYNEQFF.

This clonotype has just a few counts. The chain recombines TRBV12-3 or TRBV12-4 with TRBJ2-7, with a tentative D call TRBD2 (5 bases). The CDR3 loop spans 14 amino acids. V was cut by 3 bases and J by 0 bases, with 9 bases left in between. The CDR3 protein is CASSFEGSSYEQYF. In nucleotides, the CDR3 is TGTGCCAGCAGTTTTGAAGGGAGCTCCTACGAGCAGTACTTC.

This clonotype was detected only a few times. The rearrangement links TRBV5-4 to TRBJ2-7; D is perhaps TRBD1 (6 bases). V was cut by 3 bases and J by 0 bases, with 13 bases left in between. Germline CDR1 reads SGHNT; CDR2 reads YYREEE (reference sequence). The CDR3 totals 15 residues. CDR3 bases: TGTGCCAGCAGCTCCCAACAGGGTTACTCCTACGAGCAGTACTTC. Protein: CASSSQQGYSYEQYF.

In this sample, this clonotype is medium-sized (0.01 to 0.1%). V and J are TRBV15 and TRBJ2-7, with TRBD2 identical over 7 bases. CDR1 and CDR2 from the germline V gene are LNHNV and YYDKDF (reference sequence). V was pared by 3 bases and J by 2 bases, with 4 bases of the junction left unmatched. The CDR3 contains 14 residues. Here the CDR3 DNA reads TGTGCCACCAGCAGTGGAGGGACTACCTACGAGCAGTACTTC. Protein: CATSSGGTTYEQYF.